This is a list of T cell receptor beta chains from one sample in a study of CD8+ T cells in alopecia areata. The protocol was immunoSEQ multiplex PCR, while the TCRdb copy is restricted to in-frame clones and leaves out a portion. The sample holds under 250,000 clones, about 61% seen once. The sequencing input was CD8+ T cells sorted from blood. The receptors stem from a human donor in good health. Both conserved end residues are part of each CDR3. D genes are given only for firm matches. The size of a clone is reported for some rows only, either as once, few or many, or as a class for expanded clones.

TRBV7-2,TRBJ2-7,few,TRBD1,TGTGCCAGCAGCTTAGAGGGACAGGGCTCCTACGAGCAGTACTTC,CASSLEGQGSYEQYF
TRBV25-1,TRBJ1-3,NA,TRBD1,TGTGCCAGCAGTGGACTCAGGGGGCCCGACACCATATATTTT,CASSGLRGPDTIYF
TRBV14,TRBJ1-1,few,NA,TGTGCCAGCAGCCAAGATCTCTCTCCGGCTTTTAACACTGAAGCTTTCTTT,CASSQDLSPAFNTEAFF
TRBV11-2,TRBJ2-2,NA,NA,TGTGCGACAGGCGACACCGGGGAGCTGTTTTTT,CATGDTGELFF
TRBV9,TRBJ1-1,once,NA,TGTGCCAGCAGCGTAGATGGATCGGACACTGAAGCTTTCTTT,CASSVDGSDTEAFF
TRBV19,TRBJ2-1,few,NA,TGTGCCAGTAGTATAACGTCCGCGGAGCAGTTCTTC,CASSITSAEQFF
TRBV2,TRBJ2-5,NA,NA,TGTGCCACTGGAAAGGGAACACTCCAAGAGACCCAGTACTTC,CATGKGTLQETQYF
TRBV9,TRBJ2-1,NA,TRBD2,TGTGCCAGCACCTCCCCGGGGGGTTACAATGAGCAGTTCTTC,CASTSPGGYNEQFF
TRBV7-9,TRBJ2-1,NA,NA,TGTGCCAGCAGCTTAGATGGCCCGGGAAATGAGCAGTTCTTC,CASSLDGPGNEQFF
TRBV29-1,TRBJ1-2,NA,TRBD1,TGCAGCGTTGAAGATCCGGACAGGGGAGATGGCTACACCTTC,CSVEDPDRGDGYTF
TRBV27,TRBJ2-3,NA,TRBD2,TGTGCCAGCAGTTTATTGCGGGGAGGGGATACGCAGTATTTT,CASSLLRGGDTQYF